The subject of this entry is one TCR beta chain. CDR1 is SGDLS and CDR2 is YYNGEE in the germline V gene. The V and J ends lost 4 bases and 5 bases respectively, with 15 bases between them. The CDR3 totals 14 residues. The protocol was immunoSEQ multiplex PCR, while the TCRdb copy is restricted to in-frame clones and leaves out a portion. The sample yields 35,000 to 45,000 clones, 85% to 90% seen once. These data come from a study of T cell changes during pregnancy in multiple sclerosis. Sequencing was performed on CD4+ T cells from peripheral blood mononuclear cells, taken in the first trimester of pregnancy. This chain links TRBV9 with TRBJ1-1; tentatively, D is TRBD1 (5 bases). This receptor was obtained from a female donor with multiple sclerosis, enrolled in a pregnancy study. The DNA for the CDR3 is TGTGCCAGCAGCTTAAATGGGGGGTTGACTGAAGCTTTCTTT. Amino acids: CASSLNGGLTEAFF.